The 10 T cell receptor beta chains below come from one sample, sequenced in a study of T-cell reconstitution after alpha-beta-depleted transplantation in children. Molecular barcoding with unique molecular identifiers was used for the TCRbeta library. MiXCR, run by TCRdb on the PCR reads, gives a single entry per CDR3 protein. The sample yields approximately 45,000 distinct CDR3 sequences, 50% to 55% seen once. The sample was peripheral blood, taken before TCRalphabeta/CD19-depleted stem cell transplant. These receptors originate from a boy under two years old with SCID, due to receive a stem cell transplant.

This clonotype has just one count. The CDR3 coding sequence is TGTGCCAGCAGTTACATAACGGGGGGGCAAGAGACCCAGTACTTC. Translated: CASSYITGGQETQYF. V gene TRBV6-5 combines with J gene TRBJ2-5; TRBD2 matches 8 bases. The CDR3 consists of 15 residues. CDR1 and CDR2 from the germline V gene are MNHEY and SVGAGI. V lost 2 bases to trimming and J lost 2 bases; unmatched junction nucleotides: 4.

This clonotype was picked up many times. This chain connects TRBV20-1 to TRBJ2-7, with D possibly TRBD1 on 5 matching bases. V lost 0 bases and J 0 bases, leaving 15 bases between the germline ends. This CDR3 comprises 16 residues. Germline V CDR1 and CDR2: DFQATT, SNEGSKA (reference sequence). In DNA form, the CDR3 reads TGCAGTGCTAGAGATGGTCAGGGCAGGGCCTCCTACGAGCAGTACTTC. Its protein product is CSARDGQGRASYEQYF.

The V gene is TRBV9, the J gene TRBJ1-3; D is possibly TRBD1 (6 bases). This CDR3 is 16 amino acids long. Germline assignment: CDR1 SGDLS and CDR2 YYNGEE. Trimming removed 3 bases from V and 0 bases from J, with 13 bases in between. This chain's CDR3 is CASSGLETGSGNTIYF. The CDR3 DNA follows: TGTGCCAGCAGCGGCCTTGAGACAGGCTCTGGAAACACCATATATTTT.

The chain employs TRBV7-3 and TRBJ2-1, with D unresolved. Germline-derived CDR1 and CDR2 are SGHTA and FQGTGA. This CDR3 is built from 14 residues. Deletions cut 2 bases from V and 6 bases from J, with 11 bases between. The CDR3 nucleotides read TGTGCCAGCAGCTTAGGGCGGCAGACCAATGAGCAGTTCTTC. It encodes CASSLGRQTNEQFF.

V is TRBV5-1 and J is TRBJ1-2; D perhaps matches TRBD1 (6 bases). Trimming shortened V by 3 bases and J by 0 bases, and 9 bases separated the two germline ends. Germline CDR1 SGHRS, CDR2 YFSETQ. The CDR3 contains 14 residues. In DNA form, the CDR3 reads TGCGCCAGCAGCTCCGGGACATCTAACTATGGCTACACCTTC. This encodes CASSSGTSNYGYTF.

The CDR3 here is CASSDAAGNVNEQFF. CDR3 coding DNA: TGTGCCAGCAGTGACGCAGCGGGGAATGTAAATGAGCAGTTCTTC. The chain combines TRBV6-4 with TRBJ2-1, with TRBD2 identical over 7 bases. With V trimmed by 2 bases and J by 7 bases, 8 bases remained unmatched. The CDR3 is 15 residues long. The germline V gene encodes CDR1 MRHNA and CDR2 SNTAGT.

This clonotype appeared a few times. V usage is TRBV7-2 and J usage is TRBJ1-5, with D unclear. V lost 1 base and J 1 base, leaving 11 bases between the germline ends. The CDR3 spans 16 residues. The V gene's germline CDR1 is SGHTA and CDR2 FQGNSA. The CDR3 protein is CASSLGAGVSNQPQHF. CDR3 in DNA: TGTGCCAGCAGCTTAGGTGCTGGGGTCAGCAATCAGCCCCAGCATTTT.

This clonotype appeared many times. The chain employs TRBV20-1 and TRBJ2-7, with D uncertain. CDR3 length equals 14 residues. V was shortened by 6 bases and J by 0 bases, with 15 bases between the two germline ends. The germline CDR1 and CDR2 sequences are DFQATT and SNEGSKA (reference sequence). CDR3 amino acids: CSAEPTLNSYEQYF. CDR3 sequence (DNA): TGCAGTGCGGAACCTACTCTAAACTCCTACGAGCAGTACTTC.

The genes are TRBV7-9 and TRBJ1-1; 12 positions match TRBD1. The CDR3 runs 17 residues. CDR1 SEHNR and CDR2 FQNEAQ come from the germline V gene (reference sequence). With V trimmed by 7 bases and J by 3 bases, 12 bases remained unmatched. For the CDR3, the DNA is TGTGCCAGCAATTCTCCGGGACAGGGGGCTGATCACACTGAAGCTTTCTTT. It yields the protein CASNSPGQGADHTEAFF.

The chain joins TRBV7-9 to TRBJ1-1; D is unresolved. This CDR3 is 12 amino acids long. Germline V gene lookup returns CDR1 SEHNR and CDR2 FQNEAQ (reference sequence). V dropped 8 bases and J dropped 3 bases, with 10 bases sitting between them. The CDR3 region is CASGVGYTEAFF. The CDR3 coding sequence is TGTGCCAGCGGAGTCGGGTACACTGAAGCTTTCTTT.